This T cell receptor beta chain was sequenced for a study of shared clonotypes between healthy human individuals. Across the whole study: The cohort comprised a couple of women and three men. Their ages spanned 18 to 49 years.

With regard to this clone: Its cognate antigen is unknown.

The CDR3 consists of 12 residues. V lost 4 bases, J lost 9 bases, and 2 bases stayed unmatched. Germline values: CDR1 KGHSH, CDR2 LQKENI. The study's findings and limits: Sharing across a few donors was seen in 4% to 6.5% of naive CD4 clonotypes.

Naive CD8 cells, CD45RO-negative and positively selected for CCR7, excluded terminally differentiated effector memory CD45RA+ cells. Sorted-subset replicate PCR reactions contained roughly 200 ng DNA, corresponding to tens of thousands of T cell genomes. Assay: immunoSEQ multiplex PCR; the TCRdb copy retains only in-frame clones and omits some. The table lists approximately 2,200,000 clones, about 92% of them singletons. Sequencing used naive CD8+ T cells from PBMCs. The rearrangement joins TRBV18 to TRBJ2-1; 8 nucleotides line up with TRBD1. The receptor comes from a young man in good health. Some clones in this sample may be carry-over from other donors' samples. The CDR3 DNA follows: TGTGCCAGCTCACGCGGGACAGGTGAGCAGTTCTTC. This gives the protein CASSRGTGEQFF.